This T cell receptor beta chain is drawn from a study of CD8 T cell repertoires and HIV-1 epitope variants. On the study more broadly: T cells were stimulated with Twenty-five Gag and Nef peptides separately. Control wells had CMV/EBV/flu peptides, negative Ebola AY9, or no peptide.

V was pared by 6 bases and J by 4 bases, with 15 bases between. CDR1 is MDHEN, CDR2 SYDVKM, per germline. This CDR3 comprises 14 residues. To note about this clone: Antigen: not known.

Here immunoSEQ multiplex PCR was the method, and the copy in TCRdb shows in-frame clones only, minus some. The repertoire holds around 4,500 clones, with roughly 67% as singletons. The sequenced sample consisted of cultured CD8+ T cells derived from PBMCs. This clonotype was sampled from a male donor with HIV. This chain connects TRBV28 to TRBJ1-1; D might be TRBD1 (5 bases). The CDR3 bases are TGTGCCAGCAGCCCCCTGGGGGGAATCACTGAAGCTTTCTTT. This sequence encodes CASSPLGGITEAFF.